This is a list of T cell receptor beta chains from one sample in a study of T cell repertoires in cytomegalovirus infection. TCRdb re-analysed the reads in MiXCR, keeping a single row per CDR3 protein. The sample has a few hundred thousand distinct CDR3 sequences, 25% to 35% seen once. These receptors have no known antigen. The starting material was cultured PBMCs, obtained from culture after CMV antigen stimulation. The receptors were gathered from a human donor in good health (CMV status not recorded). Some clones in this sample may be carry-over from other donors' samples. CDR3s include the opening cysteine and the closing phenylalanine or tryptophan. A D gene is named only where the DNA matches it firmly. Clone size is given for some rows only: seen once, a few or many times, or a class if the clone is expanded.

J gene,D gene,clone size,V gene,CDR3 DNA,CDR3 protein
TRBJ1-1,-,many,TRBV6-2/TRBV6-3,TGTGCCAGCAGTTACTCGTTCTCCGGGCCGGGGGACACTGAAGCTTTCTTT,CASSYSFSGPGDTEAFF
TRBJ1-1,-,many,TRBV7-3,TGTGCCAGCGTAATTCCCAGGGGATTTGGCACTGAAGCTTTCTTT,CASVIPRGFGTEAFF
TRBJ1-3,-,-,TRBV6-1,TGTGCCAGCGGTCGAGGAAACACCATATATTTT,CASGRGNTIYF
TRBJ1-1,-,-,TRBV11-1,TGTGCCAGCAGCCCCAAGTCGGACAGCCTGAACACTGAAGCTTTCTTT,CASSPKSDSLNTEAFF
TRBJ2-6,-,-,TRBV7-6,TGTGCCAGCAGCTTAGACAGTTCAGCTGGGGCCAACGTCCTGACTTTC,CASSLDSSAGANVLTF
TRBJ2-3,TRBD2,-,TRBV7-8,TGTGCCAGCAGCCTTGGGACTAGCGGCCCCAGGGAAGATACGCAGTATTTT,CASSLGTSGPREDTQYF
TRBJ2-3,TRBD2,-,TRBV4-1,TGCGCCAGCAGCCAGATCCCCGCGCGGGAGGCAGATACGCAGTATTTT,CASSQIPAREADTQYF
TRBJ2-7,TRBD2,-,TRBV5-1,TGCGCCAGCAGCTTGGGGACTAGCGGGAGGTACGAGCAGTACTTC,CASSLGTSGRYEQYF
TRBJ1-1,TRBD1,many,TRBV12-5,TGTGCTAGTGGTCAGGGGGGGTACACTGAAGCTTTCTTT,CASGQGGYTEAFF
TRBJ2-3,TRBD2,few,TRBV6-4,TGTGCCAGCAGTGAAGGCGGGGGGGCCACAGATACGCAGTATTTT,CASSEGGGATDTQYF
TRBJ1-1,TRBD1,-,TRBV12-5,TGTGCTAGTGGTTTGGGACAGGGCGACACTGAAGCTTTCTTT,CASGLGQGDTEAFF
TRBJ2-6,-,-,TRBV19,TGTGCCAGTAGTATCTGGAGGGGGCCTGGGGCCAACGTCCTGACTTTC,CASSIWRGPGANVLTF
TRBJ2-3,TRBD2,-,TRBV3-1,TGTGCCAGCAGCCAGACAGGGAATCCTAGCGGGGGCACAGATACGCAGTATTTT,CASSQTGNPSGGTDTQYF
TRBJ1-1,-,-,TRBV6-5,TGTGCCAGCAGTTTCTATCCAACAAATTCAAACACTGAAGCTTTCTTT,CASSFYPTNSNTEAFF
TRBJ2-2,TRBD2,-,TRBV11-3,TGTGCCAGCAGTTTGAGGAGCGGGAGAGACACCGGGGAGCTGTTTTTT,CASSLRSGRDTGELFF
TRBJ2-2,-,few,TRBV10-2,TGCGCCAGTAGGCAGAACACCGGGGAGCTGTTTTTT,CASRQNTGELFF
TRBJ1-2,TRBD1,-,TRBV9,TGTGCCAGCAGCAGAGGACAGGGAGGCTCAGGGGGATATGGCTACACCTTC,CASSRGQGGSGGYGYTF
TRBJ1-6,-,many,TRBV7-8,TGTGCCAGCAGCTCCGCCGGGGGCCCTTGGAATTCACCCCTCCACTTT,CASSSAGGPWNSPLHF
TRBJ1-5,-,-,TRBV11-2,TGTGACAGCAGCTTAGAGGTGGGTCAGCCCCAGCATTTT,CDSSLEVGQPQHF
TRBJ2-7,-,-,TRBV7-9,TGTGCCAGCAGCGGCACAGGGTACGAGCAGTACTTC,CASSGTGYEQYF
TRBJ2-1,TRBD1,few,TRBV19,TGTGCCAGTAGTATAAACAGGGGCGGCCATGAGCAGTTCTTC,CASSINRGGHEQFF
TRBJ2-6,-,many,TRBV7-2,TGTGCCAGCAGCTTAGCTTTCCGGGCCAACGTCCTGACTTTC,CASSLAFRANVLTF
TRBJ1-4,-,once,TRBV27,TGTGCCAGCTGGGCCCTTGCAACTAATGAAAAACTGTTTTTT,CASWALATNEKLFF
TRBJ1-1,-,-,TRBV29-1,TGCAGCGTTGTGACAGGGAACACTGAAGCTTTCTTT,CSVVTGNTEAFF
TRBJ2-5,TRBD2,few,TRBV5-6,TGTGCCAGCAGCAACCTGCGGGGGTTCAGGAAGACCCAGTACTTC,CASSNLRGFRKTQYF
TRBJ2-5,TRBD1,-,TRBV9,TGTGCCAGCAGCGTAGGACAGGGGGCCGGAGAGACCCAGTACTTC,CASSVGQGAGETQYF